These T cell receptor beta chains were read from a single sample in a study of T cell changes during pregnancy in multiple sclerosis. Clones were sequenced by immunoSEQ multiplex PCR, and TCRdb holds only the in-frame ones, with some missing. Among around 96,000 clones listed, about 94% were seen once. The material was peripheral blood, obtained after pregnancy. All receptors derive from a female donor in good health, enrolled as a control in a pregnancy study. Both conserved end residues are part of each CDR3. Each record gives: clone size, D gene, V gene, J gene, CDR3 protein, CDR3 DNA. The D gene is left open where the match is weak. Clone size is given for some rows only: seen once, a few or many times, or a class if the clone is expanded.

clone size: NA; D gene: NA; V gene: TRBV28; J gene: TRBJ1-5; CDR3 protein: CASSFTGGQPYSNQPQHF; CDR3 DNA: TGTGCCAGCAGTTTCACGGGGGGACAACCCTATAGCAATCAGCCCCAGCATTTT
clone size: NA; D gene: TRBD2; V gene: TRBV18; J gene: TRBJ2-7; CDR3 protein: CASSQTSGRAYEQYF; CDR3 DNA: TGTGCCAGCTCACAAACTAGCGGGAGGGCCTACGAGCAGTACTTC
clone size: NA; D gene: TRBD1; V gene: TRBV5-4; J gene: TRBJ2-3; CDR3 protein: CASSNDRAVDTQYF; CDR3 DNA: TGTGCCAGCAGCAACGACAGGGCGGTAGATACGCAGTATTTT
clone size: NA; D gene: TRBD1; V gene: TRBV6-1; J gene: TRBJ2-7; CDR3 protein: CASSAAGTGAEQYF; CDR3 DNA: TGTGCCAGCAGTGCCGCCGGGACAGGGGCCGAGCAGTACTTC
clone size: once; D gene: TRBD2; V gene: TRBV7-9; J gene: TRBJ2-3; CDR3 protein: CASSSTGEGLADTQYF; CDR3 DNA: TGTGCCAGCAGCTCCACGGGGGAGGGCCTGGCAGATACGCAGTATTTT
clone size: NA; D gene: NA; V gene: TRBV7-6; J gene: TRBJ1-1; CDR3 protein: CAIGRGQPKNTEAFF; CDR3 DNA: TGTGCCATCGGACGAGGACAGCCTAAGAACACTGAAGCTTTCTTT
clone size: NA; D gene: TRBD2; V gene: TRBV30; J gene: TRBJ2-3; CDR3 protein: CAWSALAGTTDTQYF; CDR3 DNA: TGTGCCTGGAGTGCGCTAGCGGGAACAACAGATACGCAGTATTTT
clone size: NA; D gene: TRBD2; V gene: TRBV7-2; J gene: TRBJ2-3; CDR3 protein: CASSLRGTSGRWGTQYF; CDR3 DNA: TGTGCCAGCAGCTTAAGGGGGACTAGCGGGAGGTGGGGTACGCAGTATTTT
clone size: NA; D gene: NA; V gene: TRBV19; J gene: TRBJ1-1; CDR3 protein: CASSFGPRGTGEAFF; CDR3 DNA: TGTGCCAGTAGTTTCGGCCCCAGGGGAACGGGTGAAGCTTTCTTT
clone size: NA; D gene: NA; V gene: TRBV12-2; J gene: TRBJ2-4; CDR3 protein: CASRLGTSGRVTKNIQYF; CDR3 DNA: TGTGCAAGTCGCTTAGGGACTAGCGGGAGGGTGACCAAAAACATTCAGTACTTC
clone size: NA; D gene: TRBD2; V gene: TRBV2; J gene: TRBJ2-7; CDR3 protein: CASSSGLASLYEQYF; CDR3 DNA: TGTGCCAGCAGTTCGGGACTAGCGAGCCTCTACGAGCAGTACTTC
clone size: NA; D gene: TRBD2; V gene: TRBV6-5; J gene: TRBJ2-1; CDR3 protein: CASSYGGSGSWNEQFF; CDR3 DNA: TGTGCCAGCAGTTACGGGGGTAGCGGGAGTTGGAATGAGCAGTTCTTC
clone size: NA; D gene: NA; V gene: TRBV15; J gene: TRBJ2-3; CDR3 protein: CATSRARGTDTQYF; CDR3 DNA: TGTGCCACCAGCAGAGCTCGCGGCACAGATACGCAGTATTTT
clone size: NA; D gene: NA; V gene: TRBV18; J gene: TRBJ2-3; CDR3 protein: CASSPPGGALKYF; CDR3 DNA: TGTGCCAGCTCACCCCCCGGTGGGGCTTTAAAGTATTTT
clone size: NA; D gene: TRBD1; V gene: TRBV25-1; J gene: TRBJ2-1; CDR3 protein: CASRTGTDYNEQFF; CDR3 DNA: TGTGCCAGCAGGACCGGGACAGACTACAATGAGCAGTTCTTC
clone size: NA; D gene: NA; V gene: TRBV28; J gene: TRBJ2-7; CDR3 protein: CASSLEIWAEQYF; CDR3 DNA: TGTGCCAGCAGTTTAGAGATCTGGGCCGAGCAGTACTTC
clone size: once; D gene: TRBD1; V gene: TRBV19; J gene: TRBJ2-7; CDR3 protein: CASSIVGTVTYEQYF; CDR3 DNA: TGTGCCAGTAGTATAGTTGGGACAGTCACCTACGAGCAGTACTTC
clone size: NA; D gene: NA; V gene: TRBV9; J gene: TRBJ1-4; CDR3 protein: CASSPRLGTNEKLFF; CDR3 DNA: TGTGCCAGCAGCCCCCGACTAGGGACTAATGAAAAACTGTTTTTT
clone size: NA; D gene: NA; V gene: TRBV28; J gene: TRBJ1-2; CDR3 protein: CASTSDSGYTF; CDR3 DNA: TGTGCCAGCACCTCGGACTCTGGCTACACCTTC
clone size: NA; D gene: NA; V gene: TRBV27; J gene: TRBJ1-2; CDR3 protein: CASRGAGTYGYTF; CDR3 DNA: TGTGCCAGCAGAGGGGCAGGGACTTATGGCTACACCTTC
clone size: NA; D gene: NA; V gene: TRBV6-5; J gene: TRBJ2-7; CDR3 protein: CASRKTDYEQYF; CDR3 DNA: TGTGCCAGTAGAAAGACAGACTACGAGCAGTACTTC
clone size: NA; D gene: NA; V gene: TRBV28; J gene: TRBJ2-2; CDR3 protein: CASSLSGEVGELFF; CDR3 DNA: TGTGCCAGCAGTTTATCGGGGGAGGTCGGGGAGCTGTTTTTT
clone size: NA; D gene: NA; V gene: TRBV10-3; J gene: TRBJ2-5; CDR3 protein: CAISAVGGGQETQYF; CDR3 DNA: TGTGCCATCAGTGCCGTAGGGGGTGGCCAAGAGACCCAGTACTTC
clone size: NA; D gene: TRBD1; V gene: TRBV19; J gene: TRBJ1-5; CDR3 protein: CASSIPGGGNQPQHF; CDR3 DNA: TGTGCCAGTAGTATTCCAGGGGGAGGCAATCAGCCCCAGCATTTT
clone size: NA; D gene: NA; V gene: TRBV28; J gene: TRBJ2-7; CDR3 protein: CASSLLVRLAAYEQYF; CDR3 DNA: TGTGCCAGCAGTTTATTGGTAAGACTGGCGGCTTACGAGCAGTACTTC
clone size: NA; D gene: TRBD2; V gene: TRBV28; J gene: TRBJ2-4; CDR3 protein: CASSLVAGEGLNIQYF; CDR3 DNA: TGTGCCAGCAGTTTGGTGGCGGGGGAGGGATTAAACATTCAGTACTTC
clone size: NA; D gene: TRBD1; V gene: TRBV2; J gene: TRBJ1-4; CDR3 protein: CASSWDRAGEKLFF; CDR3 DNA: TGTGCCAGCAGTTGGGACAGGGCGGGTGAAAAACTGTTTTTT
clone size: NA; D gene: TRBD2; V gene: TRBV14; J gene: TRBJ2-7; CDR3 protein: CASSQRGLAGFQYF; CDR3 DNA: TGTGCCAGCAGCCAGAGGGGACTAGCGGGCTTCCAGTACTTC
clone size: NA; D gene: NA; V gene: TRBV27; J gene: TRBJ1-2; CDR3 protein: CASSLRDGGTYGYTF; CDR3 DNA: TGTGCCAGCAGTTTACGGGATGGGGGGACCTATGGCTACACCTTC
clone size: NA; D gene: TRBD1; V gene: TRBV6-1; J gene: TRBJ1-5; CDR3 protein: CASSEVDRGRNQPQHF; CDR3 DNA: TGTGCCAGCAGTGAAGTAGACAGGGGGCGAAATCAGCCCCAGCATTTT
clone size: once; D gene: NA; V gene: TRBV7-9; J gene: TRBJ1-1; CDR3 protein: CASSSGMNTEAFF; CDR3 DNA: TGTGCCAGCAGCAGCGGGATGAACACTGAAGCTTTCTTT
clone size: NA; D gene: NA; V gene: TRBV25-1; J gene: TRBJ2-5; CDR3 protein: CASSEASLPETQYF; CDR3 DNA: TGTGCCAGCAGTGAAGCGTCGCTCCCCGAGACCCAGTACTTC
clone size: NA; D gene: NA; V gene: TRBV5-4; J gene: TRBJ2-1; CDR3 protein: CASSLGPSNEQFF; CDR3 DNA: TGTGCCAGCAGCTTGGGGCCGTCCAATGAGCAGTTCTTC
clone size: once; D gene: TRBD1; V gene: TRBV5-1; J gene: TRBJ2-3; CDR3 protein: CASSLGTGVADTQYF; CDR3 DNA: TGCGCCAGCAGCCTGGGGACAGGGGTGGCAGATACGCAGTATTTT
clone size: NA; D gene: NA; V gene: TRBV6-1; J gene: TRBJ2-1; CDR3 protein: CASSRGSYNEQFF; CDR3 DNA: TGTGCCAGCAGCAGGGGCTCCTACAATGAGCAGTTCTTC
clone size: NA; D gene: TRBD2; V gene: TRBV11-2; J gene: TRBJ2-1; CDR3 protein: CASSFSGRKYNEQFF; CDR3 DNA: TGTGCCAGCAGCTTTAGCGGGAGAAAATACAATGAGCAGTTCTTC
clone size: NA; D gene: NA; V gene: TRBV6-5; J gene: TRBJ2-3; CDR3 protein: CASSSRGLKDFDTQYF; CDR3 DNA: TGTGCCAGCAGTTCTAGAGGACTTAAGGATTTTGATACGCAGTATTTT
clone size: NA; D gene: NA; V gene: TRBV5-4; J gene: TRBJ2-6; CDR3 protein: CASSFNSGANVLTF; CDR3 DNA: TGTGCCAGCAGCTTTAACTCTGGGGCCAACGTCCTGACTTTC
clone size: once; D gene: NA; V gene: TRBV11-2; J gene: TRBJ2-1; CDR3 protein: CASSFRGQVVNEQFF; CDR3 DNA: TGTGCCAGCAGCTTCCGCGGGCAAGTAGTCAATGAGCAGTTCTTC
clone size: NA; D gene: TRBD1; V gene: TRBV2; J gene: TRBJ2-2; CDR3 protein: CASSGRTGYTGELFF; CDR3 DNA: TGTGCCAGCAGTGGAAGGACAGGGTACACCGGGGAGCTGTTTTTT
clone size: once; D gene: TRBD1; V gene: TRBV28; J gene: TRBJ2-5; CDR3 protein: CARGDREVLETQYF; CDR3 DNA: TGTGCCAGGGGGGACAGGGAGGTTTTAGAGACCCAGTACTTC
clone size: NA; D gene: NA; V gene: TRBV5-1; J gene: TRBJ2-5; CDR3 protein: CASRSGSQETQYF; CDR3 DNA: TGCGCCAGCAGGAGCGGATCCCAAGAGACCCAGTACTTC
clone size: NA; D gene: TRBD1; V gene: TRBV7-8; J gene: TRBJ1-3; CDR3 protein: CASHPTGGLFSGNTIYF; CDR3 DNA: TGTGCCAGCCACCCGACAGGGGGCCTTTTCTCTGGAAACACCATATATTTT
clone size: NA; D gene: NA; V gene: TRBV6-1; J gene: TRBJ2-6; CDR3 protein: CASELVGANVLTF; CDR3 DNA: TGTGCCAGCGAGTTGGTGGGGGCCAACGTCCTGACTTTC
clone size: NA; D gene: NA; V gene: TRBV2; J gene: TRBJ2-5; CDR3 protein: CASSVNRGDSRWSQETQYF; CDR3 DNA: TGTGCCAGCAGTGTTAACCGTGGGGACTCCCGGTGGTCTCAAGAGACCCAGTACTTC
clone size: NA; D gene: NA; V gene: TRBV6-1; J gene: TRBJ1-5; CDR3 protein: CASSTFSNQPQHF; CDR3 DNA: TGTGCCAGCAGTACTTTTAGCAATCAGCCCCAGCATTTT
clone size: NA; D gene: TRBD1; V gene: TRBV7-6; J gene: TRBJ2-3; CDR3 protein: CASSRDRHTQYF; CDR3 DNA: TGTGCCAGCAGCCGGGACAGACACACGCAGTATTTT
clone size: NA; D gene: TRBD2; V gene: TRBV5-4; J gene: TRBJ2-1; CDR3 protein: CASSLGLASGEQFF; CDR3 DNA: TGTGCCAGCAGCTTGGGACTAGCCTCGGGTGAGCAGTTCTTC
clone size: NA; D gene: NA; V gene: TRBV5-6; J gene: TRBJ1-1; CDR3 protein: CASSLGRGNTEAFF; CDR3 DNA: TGTGCCAGCAGCTTGGGGAGGGGGAACACTGAAGCTTTCTTT
clone size: NA; D gene: TRBD1; V gene: TRBV5-1; J gene: TRBJ2-7; CDR3 protein: CASSLGGTGTYEQYF; CDR3 DNA: TGCGCCAGCAGCTTGGGGGGGACAGGAACCTACGAGCAGTACTTC
clone size: NA; D gene: NA; V gene: TRBV5-4; J gene: TRBJ2-1; CDR3 protein: CASSLDRANEQFF; CDR3 DNA: TGTGCCAGCAGCTTGGACAGGGCTAATGAGCAGTTCTTC
clone size: NA; D gene: TRBD1; V gene: TRBV7-2; J gene: TRBJ2-7; CDR3 protein: CASSFSGGQGYEQYF; CDR3 DNA: TGTGCCAGCAGCTTCTCCGGGGGACAGGGCTACGAGCAGTACTTC
clone size: NA; D gene: TRBD2; V gene: TRBV5-1; J gene: TRBJ2-1; CDR3 protein: CASSAPLAGVYNEQFF; CDR3 DNA: TGCGCCAGCAGCGCTCCACTAGCGGGAGTGTACAATGAGCAGTTCTTC
clone size: once; D gene: NA; V gene: TRBV5-4; J gene: TRBJ1-3; CDR3 protein: CASSLGGVGAGNTIYF; CDR3 DNA: TGTGCCAGCAGCTTGGGGGGGGTTGGAGCAGGAAACACCATATATTTT